This TCR beta chain was obtained from a study of OX40 agonist ivuxolimab in advanced cancers. For the study at large: Aged about 20 to 80 with a mean of roughly 63 years, they were about 78% male. Three patients responded partially, comprising one with hepatocellular carcinoma and two with cutaneous melanoma. Whole-study results and caveats: By week 6 at 0.1 to 3.0 mg/kg, blood CD4+ and CD8+ T cells had expanded clonally.

The repertoire was sequenced with immunoSEQ multiplex PCR; TCRdb's copy has only in-frame clones and lacks some. The data show some 91,000 clones, around 87% seen once. Germline-derived CDR1 and CDR2 are SGHTA and FQGTGA. This CDR3 spans 16 amino acids. V shed 5 bases and J 3 bases; nucleotides not matched to a gene: 10. Anyone with autoimmune disease history or systemic immunosuppression was excluded. Note on this clone: Its specificity is not known.

V gene TRBV7-3 combines with J gene TRBJ1-1, with 9 bases aligning to TRBD1. The TCR comes from an adult with an advanced solid tumor such as melanoma, head and neck, liver or kidney cancer. The source material was CD4+ or CD8+ T cells sorted from blood, sampled in a trial of the OX40 agonist ivuxolimab. CDR3: CASSPGTGIGDTEAFF. The CDR3 DNA follows: TGTGCCAGCAGCCCGGGGACAGGGATAGGGGACACTGAAGCTTTCTTT.